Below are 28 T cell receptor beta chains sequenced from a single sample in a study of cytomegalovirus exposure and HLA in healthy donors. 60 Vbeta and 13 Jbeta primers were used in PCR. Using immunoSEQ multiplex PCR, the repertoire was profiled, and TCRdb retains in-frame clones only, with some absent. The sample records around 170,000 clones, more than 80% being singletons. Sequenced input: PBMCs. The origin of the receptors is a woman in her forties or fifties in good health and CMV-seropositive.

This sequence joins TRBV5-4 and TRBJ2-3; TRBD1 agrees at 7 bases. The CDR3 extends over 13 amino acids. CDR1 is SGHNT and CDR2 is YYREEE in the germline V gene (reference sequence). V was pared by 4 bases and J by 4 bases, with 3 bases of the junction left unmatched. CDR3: CASSQQGPDTQYF. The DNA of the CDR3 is TGTGCCAGCAGCCAACAGGGGCCAGATACGCAGTATTTT.

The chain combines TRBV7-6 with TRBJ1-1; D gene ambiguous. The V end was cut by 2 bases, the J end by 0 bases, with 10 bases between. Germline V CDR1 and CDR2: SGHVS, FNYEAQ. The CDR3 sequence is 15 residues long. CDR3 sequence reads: CASSLIPDMNTEAFF. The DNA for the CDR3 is TGTGCCAGCAGCTTAATCCCCGACATGAACACTGAAGCTTTCTTT.

The CDR3 sequence: CASRWGGMDEQFF. CDR3 bases: TGTGCCAGCAGATGGGGGGGGATGGATGAGCAGTTCTTC. The rearrangement links TRBV5-4 to TRBJ2-1, with 7 bases fitting TRBD2. The CDR3 totals 13 residues. The germline gives CDR1 SGHNT, CDR2 YYREEE (reference sequence). The V segment lost 5 bases and the J segment 8 bases; nucleotides outside the gene matches: 7.

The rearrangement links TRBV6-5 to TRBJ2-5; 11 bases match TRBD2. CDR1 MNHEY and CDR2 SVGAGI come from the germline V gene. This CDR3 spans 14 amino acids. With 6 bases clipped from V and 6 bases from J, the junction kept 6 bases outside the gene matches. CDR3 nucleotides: TGTGCCAGCAGACCCACTAGCGGGGGAAAGACCCAGTACTTC. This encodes CASRPTSGGKTQYF.

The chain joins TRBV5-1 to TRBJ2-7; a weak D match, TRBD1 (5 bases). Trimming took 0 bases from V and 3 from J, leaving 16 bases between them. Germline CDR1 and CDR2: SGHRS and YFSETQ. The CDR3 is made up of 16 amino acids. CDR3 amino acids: CASSLAEGVLGYEQYF. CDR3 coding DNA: TGCGCCAGCAGCTTGGCCGAAGGGGTCCTCGGCTACGAGCAGTACTTC.

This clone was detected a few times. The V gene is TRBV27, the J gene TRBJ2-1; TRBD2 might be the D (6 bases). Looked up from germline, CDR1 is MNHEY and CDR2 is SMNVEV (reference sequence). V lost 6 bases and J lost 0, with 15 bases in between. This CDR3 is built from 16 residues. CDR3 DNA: TGTGCCAGCAGCACAGTCGGAGGGAACTCCTACAATGAGCAGTTCTTC. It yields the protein CASSTVGGNSYNEQFF.

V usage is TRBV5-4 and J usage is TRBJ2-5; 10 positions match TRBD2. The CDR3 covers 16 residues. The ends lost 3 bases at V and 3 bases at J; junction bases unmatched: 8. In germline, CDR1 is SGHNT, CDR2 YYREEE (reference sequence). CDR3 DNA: TGTGCCAGCAGCTCAAAAGCGGGGGGGCCTGAAGAGACCCAGTACTTC. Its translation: CASSSKAGGPEETQYF.

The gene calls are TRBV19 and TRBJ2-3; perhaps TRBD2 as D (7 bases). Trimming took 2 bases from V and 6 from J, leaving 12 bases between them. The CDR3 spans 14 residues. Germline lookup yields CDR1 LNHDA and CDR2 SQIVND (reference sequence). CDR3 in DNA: TGTGCCAGTAGTATACAACGGGGGGCGGATACGCAGTATTTT. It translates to CASSIQRGADTQYF.

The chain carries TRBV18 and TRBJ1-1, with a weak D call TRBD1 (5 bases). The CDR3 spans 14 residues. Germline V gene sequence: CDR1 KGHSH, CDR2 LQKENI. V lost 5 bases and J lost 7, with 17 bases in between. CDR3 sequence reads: CASSTIQEIGEAFF. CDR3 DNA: TGTGCCAGCTCAACAATACAGGAGATTGGTGAAGCTTTCTTT. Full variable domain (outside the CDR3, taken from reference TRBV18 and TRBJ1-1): NAGVMQNPRHLVRRRGQEARLRCSPMKGHSHVYWYRQLPEEGLKFMVYLQKENIIDESGMPKERFSAEFPKEGPSILRIQQVVRGDSAAYFCASSTIQEIGEAFFGQGTRLTVV.

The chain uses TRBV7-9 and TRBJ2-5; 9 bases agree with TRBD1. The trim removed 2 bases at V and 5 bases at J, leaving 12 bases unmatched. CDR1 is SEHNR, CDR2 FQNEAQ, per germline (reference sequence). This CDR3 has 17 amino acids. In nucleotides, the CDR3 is TGTGCCAGCAGCTTACCTTGGGGACAGGGAAGAAAGGAGACCCAGTACTTC. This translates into CASSLPWGQGRKETQYF.

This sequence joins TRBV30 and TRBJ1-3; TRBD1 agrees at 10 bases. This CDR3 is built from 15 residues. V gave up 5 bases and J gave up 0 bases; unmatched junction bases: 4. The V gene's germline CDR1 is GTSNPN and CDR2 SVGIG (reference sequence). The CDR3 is CAWVGQGVSGNTIYF. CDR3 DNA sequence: TGTGCCTGGGTTGGACAGGGGGTCTCTGGAAACACCATATATTTT.

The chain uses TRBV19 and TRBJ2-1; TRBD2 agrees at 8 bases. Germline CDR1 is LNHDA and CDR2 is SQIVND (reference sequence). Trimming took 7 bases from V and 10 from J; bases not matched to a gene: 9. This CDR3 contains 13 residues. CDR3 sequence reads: CASNGAGGEEQFF. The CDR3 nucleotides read TGTGCCAGTAATGGTGCGGGGGGTGAGGAGCAGTTCTTC.

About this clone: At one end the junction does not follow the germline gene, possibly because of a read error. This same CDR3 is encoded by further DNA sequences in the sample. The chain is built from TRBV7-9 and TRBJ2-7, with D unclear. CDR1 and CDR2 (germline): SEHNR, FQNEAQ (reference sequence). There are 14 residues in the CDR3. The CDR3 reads CASSPRAAPNEQYF. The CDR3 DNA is TGCGCCAGCAGCCCGCGCGCGGCCCCCAACGAGCAGTACTTC.

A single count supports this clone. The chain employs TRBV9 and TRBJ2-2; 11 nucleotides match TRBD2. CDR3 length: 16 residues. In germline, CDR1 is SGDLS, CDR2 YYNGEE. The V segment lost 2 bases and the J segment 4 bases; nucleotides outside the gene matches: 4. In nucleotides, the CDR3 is TGTGCCAGCAGCGTCGGACTAGCGGGTCCCACCGGGGAGCTGTTTTTT. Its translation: CASSVGLAGPTGELFF.

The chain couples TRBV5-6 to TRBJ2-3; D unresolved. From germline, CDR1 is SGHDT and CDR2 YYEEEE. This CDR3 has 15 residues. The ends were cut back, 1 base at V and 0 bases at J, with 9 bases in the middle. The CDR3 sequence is CASSLWVTSTDTQYF. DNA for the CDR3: TGTGCCAGCAGCTTGTGGGTGACTAGCACAGATACGCAGTATTTT.

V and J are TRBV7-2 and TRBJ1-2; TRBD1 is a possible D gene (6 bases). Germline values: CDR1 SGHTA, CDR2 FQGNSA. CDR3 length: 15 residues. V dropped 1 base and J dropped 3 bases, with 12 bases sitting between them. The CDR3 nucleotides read TGTGCCAGCAGCTTAGTCCAGGGGATTGACTATGGCTACACCTTC. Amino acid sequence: CASSLVQGIDYGYTF.

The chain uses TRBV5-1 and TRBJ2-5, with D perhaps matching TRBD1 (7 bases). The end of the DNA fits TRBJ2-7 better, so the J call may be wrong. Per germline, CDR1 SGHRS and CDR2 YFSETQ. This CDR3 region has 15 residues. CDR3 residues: CASSLGGTATYEQYF. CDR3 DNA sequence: TGCGCCAGCAGCTTGGGCGGGACAGCTACCTACGAGCAGTACTTC.

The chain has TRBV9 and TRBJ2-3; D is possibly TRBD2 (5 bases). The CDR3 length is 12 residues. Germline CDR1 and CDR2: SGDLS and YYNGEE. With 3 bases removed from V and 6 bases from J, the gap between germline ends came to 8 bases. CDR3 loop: CASSGSGDTQYF. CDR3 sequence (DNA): TGTGCCAGCAGCGGGAGCGGTGATACGCAGTATTTT.

CDR3 loop: CASSPVVETQYF. CDR3 DNA sequence: TGTGCCAGCAGCCCAGTGGTAGAGACCCAGTACTTC. The V and J genes are TRBV7-2 and TRBJ2-5; D is ambiguous. CDR1 is SGHTA and CDR2 is FQGNSA in the germline V gene. The V end lost 5 bases, the J end lost 4 bases, and 8 bases lay between the germline ends. The CDR3 has 12 amino acids.

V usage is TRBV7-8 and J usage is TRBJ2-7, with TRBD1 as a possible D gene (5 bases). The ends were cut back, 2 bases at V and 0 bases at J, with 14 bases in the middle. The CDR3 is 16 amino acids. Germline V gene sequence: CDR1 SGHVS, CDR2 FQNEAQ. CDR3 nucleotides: TGTGCCAGCAGCTTATACAGGACGTTAAGCTCCTACGAGCAGTACTTC. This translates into CASSLYRTLSSYEQYF.

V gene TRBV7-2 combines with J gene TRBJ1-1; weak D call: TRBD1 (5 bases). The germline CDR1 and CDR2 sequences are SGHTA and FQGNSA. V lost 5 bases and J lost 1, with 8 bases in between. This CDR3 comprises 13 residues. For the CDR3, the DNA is TGTGCCAGCAGCCAGACAGAGAACACTGAAGCTTTCTTT. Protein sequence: CASSQTENTEAFF.

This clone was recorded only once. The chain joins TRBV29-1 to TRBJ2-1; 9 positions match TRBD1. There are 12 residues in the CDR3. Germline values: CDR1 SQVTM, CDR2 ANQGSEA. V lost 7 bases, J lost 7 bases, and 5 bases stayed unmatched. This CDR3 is CSGGTGWNEQFF. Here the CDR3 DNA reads TGCAGCGGAGGGACAGGGTGGAATGAGCAGTTCTTC.

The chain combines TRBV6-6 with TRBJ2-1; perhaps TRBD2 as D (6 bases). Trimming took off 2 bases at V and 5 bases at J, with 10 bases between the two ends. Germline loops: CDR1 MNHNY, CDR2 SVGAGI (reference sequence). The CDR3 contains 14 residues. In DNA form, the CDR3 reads TGTGCCAGCAGTTACGGAGGGTATAACAATGAGCAGTTCTTC. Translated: CASSYGGYNNEQFF.

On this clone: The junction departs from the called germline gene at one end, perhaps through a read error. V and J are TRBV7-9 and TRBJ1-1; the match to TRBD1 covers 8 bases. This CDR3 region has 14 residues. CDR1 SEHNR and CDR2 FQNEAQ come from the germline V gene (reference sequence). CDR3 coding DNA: TGTTCCAGCTCCCCCGCTACAGGGGGCACTGAAGCTTTCTTT. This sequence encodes CSSSPATGGTEAFF.

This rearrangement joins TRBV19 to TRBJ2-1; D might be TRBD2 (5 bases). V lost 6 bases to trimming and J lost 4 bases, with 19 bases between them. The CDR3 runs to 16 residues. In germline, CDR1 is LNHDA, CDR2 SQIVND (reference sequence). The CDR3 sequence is CASSIFSGKSYNEQFF. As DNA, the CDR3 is TGTGCCAGTAGCATATTCTCGGGGAAATCGTACAATGAGCAGTTCTTC.

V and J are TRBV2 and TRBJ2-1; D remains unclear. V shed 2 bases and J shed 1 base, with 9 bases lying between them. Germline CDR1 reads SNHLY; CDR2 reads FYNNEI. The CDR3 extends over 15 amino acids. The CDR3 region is CASSELPGSYNEQFF. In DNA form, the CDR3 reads TGTGCCAGCAGTGAATTGCCAGGTTCCTACAATGAGCAGTTCTTC.

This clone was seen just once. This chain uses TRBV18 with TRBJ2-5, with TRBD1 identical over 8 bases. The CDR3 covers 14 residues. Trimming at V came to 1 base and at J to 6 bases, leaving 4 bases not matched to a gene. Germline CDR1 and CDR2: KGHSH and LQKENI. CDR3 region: CASSPQDRAKTQYF. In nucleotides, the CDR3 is TGTGCCAGCTCACCACAGGACAGGGCGAAGACCCAGTACTTC.

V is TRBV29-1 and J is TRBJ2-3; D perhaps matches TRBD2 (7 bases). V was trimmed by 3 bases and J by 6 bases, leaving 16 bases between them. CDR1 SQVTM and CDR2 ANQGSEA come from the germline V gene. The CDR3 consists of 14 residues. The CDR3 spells CSVDRVRGGDTQYF. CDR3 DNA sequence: TGCAGCGTTGACAGGGTCAGGGGAGGGGATACGCAGTATTTT.